The 15 T cell receptor beta chains below come from one sample, sequenced in a study of long-term antiretroviral therapy in people with HIV. It was version v3.0 of the immunoSEQ assay that was run at survey level. TCRdb's copy holds only in-frame clones and misses some; the assay was immunoSEQ multiplex PCR. The sample consists of more than 35,000 clones, 80% of them appearing once. The starting material was unsorted PBMCs, obtained 1.5 years after starting antiretroviral therapy. These receptors all come from a man in his late teens or twenties with HIV.

V gene TRBV21-1 combines with J gene TRBJ2-2; TRBD2, the D gene given by the table, was not confirmed from the DNA. TRBV21-1 is shown as a pseudogene. CDR3 size: 15 residues. This CDR3 is CASSNREVNTGELFF. The CDR3 DNA is TGTGCCAGCAGCAACCGGGAGGTAAACACCGGGGAGCTGTTTTTT.

The CDR3, as DNA: TGTGCCATCAGTGATGTAGGGCGAAACGAGCAGTACTTC. This sequence encodes CAISDVGRNEQYF. The rearrangement links TRBV10-3 to TRBJ2-7; D is unclear. CDR1 and CDR2 (germline): ENHRY, SYGVKD. The CDR3 runs to 13 residues. V gave up 3 bases and J gave up 5 bases, with 11 bases separating them.

The chain combines TRBV7-9 with TRBJ1-6; D remains ambiguous. CDR1 is SEHNR, CDR2 FQNEAQ, per germline (reference sequence). The CDR3 spans 12 residues. Trimming left V 2 bases short and J 9 bases short, with 5 bases between. The CDR3 nucleotides are TGTGCCAGCAGCTTACTCGGTTCACCCCTCCACTTT. Amino acid sequence: CASSLLGSPLHF.

The rearrangement uses TRBV18 and TRBJ2-5, with D possibly called TRBD1 or TRBD2 (5 bases each). Trimming took 6 bases from V and 5 from J, leaving 7 bases between them. CDR1 and CDR2 from the germline V gene are KGHSH and LQKENI. The CDR3 extends over 11 amino acids. CDR3 protein: CASSGAETQYF. The CDR3 bases are TGTGCCAGCTCCGGGGCGGAGACCCAGTACTTC.

The chain couples TRBV28 to TRBJ2-7; D unresolved. The germline gives CDR1 MDHEN, CDR2 SYDVKM. V dropped 3 bases and J dropped 3 bases, with 6 bases sitting between them. CDR3 size: 12 residues. The CDR3 spells CASSFLSYEQYF. The CDR3 DNA sequence: TGTGCCAGCAGTTTCCTCAGCTACGAGCAGTACTTC.

The rearrangement joins TRBV4-2 to TRBJ1-1, with 8 nucleotides matching TRBD1. V lost 1 base to trimming and J lost 1 base; unmatched junction nucleotides: 2. From germline, CDR1 is LGHNA and CDR2 YNFKEQ. This CDR3 is built from 15 residues. Written as DNA, the CDR3 is TGTGCCAGCAGCCAAGTCGGGACAGGGAACACTGAAGCTTTCTTT. As protein: CASSQVGTGNTEAFF.

The V gene is TRBV29-1, the J gene TRBJ2-3; TRBD2 might be the D (5 bases). Germline lookup yields CDR1 SQVTM and CDR2 ANQGSEA. CDR3 size: 13 residues. V was clipped by 3 bases and J by 6 bases, with 13 bases between them. The CDR3 region is CSVDSGVLDTQYF. The CDR3 DNA reads TGCAGCGTTGACTCCGGGGTGCTGGATACGCAGTATTTT.

The V gene is TRBV7-2, the J gene TRBJ2-7; D call uncertain. Trimming removed 5 bases at V and 4 bases at J, with 21 bases between. The germline gives CDR1 SGHTA, CDR2 FQGNSA. CDR3 length: 16 amino acids. This chain's CDR3 is CASSPGGSLGSYEQYF. DNA for the CDR3: TGTGCCAGCAGCCCCGGCGGCTCCCTGGGTTCATACGAGCAGTACTTC.

V usage is TRBV6-4 and J usage is TRBJ1-1, with no clear D. V lost 2 bases and J lost 1, with 5 bases in between. The germline gives CDR1 MRHNA, CDR2 SNTAGT. The CDR3 consists of 13 residues. In DNA form, the CDR3 reads TGTGCCAGCAGTGACAGGGAGAACACTGAAGCTTTCTTT. It specifies CASSDRENTEAFF.

This clone appeared once. The CDR3 bases are TGTGCCAGCAGTTTCTCGCAGGCGGGAGGGCACTACGAGCAGTACTTC. Translating gives CASSFSQAGGHYEQYF. This chain uses TRBV28 with TRBJ2-7; 9 bases map to TRBD2. The CDR3 covers 16 residues. Germline V gene data show CDR1 as MDHEN and CDR2 as SYDVKM. J gave up 3 bases and V 3 bases, and 9 bases lay outside the gene matches.

The gene calls are TRBV13 and TRBJ2-3; TRBD2 agrees at 12 bases. The CDR3 has 16 amino acids. Germline V CDR1 and CDR2: PRHDT, FYEKMQ (reference sequence). J was trimmed by 5 bases and V by 4 bases; bases with no gene match: 7. The CDR3 spells CASSSSSSGGGDTQYF. CDR3 bases: TGTGCCAGCAGCTCCTCATCTAGCGGGGGGGGAGATACGCAGTATTTT.

The V call is TRBV7-9, the J call TRBJ2-7; 9 nucleotides agree with TRBD1. J was trimmed by 5 bases and V by 3 bases; bases with no gene match: 5. Germline-derived CDR1 and CDR2 are SEHNR and FQNEAQ (reference sequence). This CDR3 has 14 residues. The CDR3 DNA sequence: TGTGCCAGCAGCTTGGGACAGGGCTTCGACGAGCAGTACTTC. It translates to CASSLGQGFDEQYF.

V usage is TRBV19 and J usage is TRBJ2-3; D perhaps matches TRBD2 (7 bases). The CDR3 has 15 residues. V lost 6 bases to trimming and J lost 4 bases, with 17 bases between them. The germline V gene has CDR1 LNHDA and CDR2 SQIVND (reference sequence). CDR3 residues: CASSPGGQIADTQYF. CDR3 nucleotides: TGTGCCAGTAGCCCCGGGGGGCAGATCGCAGATACGCAGTATTTT.

V gene TRBV19 combines with J gene TRBJ2-3; possibly TRBD2 for D (5 bases). CDR3 length: 15 amino acids. The germline V gene has CDR1 LNHDA and CDR2 SQIVND (reference sequence). The V end was cut by 0 bases, the J end by 2 bases, with 9 bases between. The CDR3 nucleotides read TGTGCCAGTAGTATAGAGCGGGCTTACACAGATACGCAGTATTTT. Its translation: CASSIERAYTDTQYF.

The chain employs TRBV10-2 and TRBJ2-7, with 10 bases aligning to TRBD2. The V segment lost 6 bases and the J segment 4 bases; nucleotides outside the gene matches: 3. CDR1 and CDR2 from the germline V gene are WSHSY and SAAADI. The CDR3 has 13 residues. CDR3 sequence reads: CASRGTSEYEQYF. Here the CDR3 DNA reads TGCGCCAGCAGGGGGACTAGCGAATACGAGCAGTACTTC.